These 20 T cell receptor beta chains came from one sample sequenced in a study of blood T cell repertoires in COVID-19. Libraries were prepared by immunoSEQ multiplex PCR; TCRdb keeps only in-frame clonotypes and omits some of them. The sample has 120,000 to 150,000 clones; around 83% are singletons. Source material: peripheral blood. The receptors were sampled from a human donor in a cohort sampled during active COVID-19.

This chain joins TRBV20-1 and TRBJ2-7, with D perhaps TRBD2 (6 bases). V was pared by 2 bases and J by 6 bases, with 8 bases between. The length of the CDR3 is 11 residues. Germline V gives CDR1 DFQATT, CDR2 SNEGSKA (reference sequence). The CDR3 region has the DNA TGCAGTGCTAGACAGGGACTCGAGCAGTACTTC. Translated, it gives CSARQGLEQYF.

The chain joins TRBV15 to TRBJ2-7; 8 positions match TRBD2. Germline trimming cut 7 bases from V and 7 bases from J; bases unmatched to any gene: 12. The CDR3 consists of 14 residues. The germline V gene encodes CDR1 LNHNV and CDR2 YYDKDF (reference sequence). The CDR3: CATTPQREWGEQYF. DNA of the CDR3: TGTGCCACCACCCCCCAGCGGGAGTGGGGAGAGCAGTACTTC.

The chain has TRBV5-8 and TRBJ2-2; 9 nucleotides match TRBD1. V shed 4 bases and J 6 bases; nucleotides not matched to a gene: 7. CDR1 and CDR2 from the germline V gene are SGHTS and YDEGEE. The CDR3 is 15 residues long. CDR3 in DNA: TGTGCCAGCAGCGTCGGGACAGGGAAGGCCGGGGAGCTGTTTTTT. Its protein is CASSVGTGKAGELFF.

This clone was detected once. V and J are TRBV12-3 or TRBV12-4 and TRBJ2-1; 7 bases fit TRBD1. The CDR3 spans 13 residues. The trim removed 7 bases at V and 7 bases at J, leaving 7 bases unmatched. The CDR3 DNA follows: TGTGCCAGCAACCCTCAGGGGGTTAATGAGCAGTTCTTC. It encodes CASNPQGVNEQFF.

The chain joins TRBV7-2 to TRBJ1-3; D not resolved. The CDR3 length is 15 residues. Germline lookup yields CDR1 SGHTA and CDR2 FQGNSA. Trimming stripped 2 bases from V and 1 base from J, with 9 bases between. CDR3 residues: CASSLSFVSGNTIYF. CDR3 DNA: TGTGCCAGCAGCTTATCGTTCGTTTCTGGAAACACCATATATTTT.

The gene calls are TRBV28 and TRBJ1-2, with TRBD1 identical over 12 bases. The ends lost 5 bases at V and 8 bases at J; junction bases unmatched: 9. This CDR3 is 15 amino acids long. CDR1 and CDR2 (germline): MDHEN, SYDVKM. CDR3 bases: TGTGCCAGCAGTGGCGCTCCGGGACAGGGGGCAGGCTACACCTTC. Its protein product is CASSGAPGQGAGYTF.

The chain has TRBV6-5 and TRBJ2-5; a weak D match, TRBD2 (5 bases). V was cut by 10 bases and J by 2 bases, with 11 bases left in between. The CDR3 runs to 12 residues. Germline V gives CDR1 MNHEY, CDR2 SVGAGI. CDR3 sequence: CATMTGQETQYF. CDR3 bases: TGTGCCACCATGACGGGACAAGAGACCCAGTACTTC.

The V call is TRBV5-4, the J call TRBJ2-7, with D tentatively TRBD2 (5 bases). Trimming shortened V by 4 bases and J by 1 base, and 12 bases separated the two germline ends. Per germline, CDR1 SGHNT and CDR2 YYREEE (reference sequence). This CDR3 comprises 14 residues. The CDR3: CASSPGRGSYEQYF. DNA for the CDR3: TGTGCCAGCAGCCCTGGACGGGGATCCTACGAGCAGTACTTC.

This clone turned up a few times. The chain carries TRBV5-1 and TRBJ2-1; TRBD2 agrees at 7 bases. V dropped 6 bases and J dropped 5; count of bases not matched to a gene: 23. Per germline, CDR1 SGHRS and CDR2 YFSETQ. CDR3 length: 19 amino acids. The DNA for the CDR3 is TGCGCCAGCAAAAGAGTTTTTGGAGGTGCCGGGACTACCCACAATGAGCAGTTCTTC. This gives the protein CASKRVFGGAGTTHNEQFF.

The rearrangement links TRBV5-1 to TRBJ1-2, with D possibly being TRBD1 (6 bases). CDR3 length equals 14 residues. The germline V gene encodes CDR1 SGHRS and CDR2 YFSETQ. Trimming pared 0 bases from V and 6 bases from J, leaving 12 bases between. The CDR3 region has the DNA TGCGCCAGCAGCTTGGAGGAGTCAGGGGATGGCTACACCTTC. It codes for CASSLEESGDGYTF.

This chain uses TRBV12-3 or TRBV12-4 with TRBJ1-2, with TRBD1 matching 7 bases. This CDR3 has 12 residues. Trimming cost V 10 bases and J 5 bases; bases outside gene matches: 7. The CDR3 DNA follows: TGTGCCACAGGGACAGTTGGATATGGCTACACCTTC. Its protein is CATGTVGYGYTF.

This chain joins TRBV7-9 and TRBJ2-5; TRBD2 is a possible D gene (7 bases). This CDR3 is built from 17 residues. V lost 8 bases, J lost 3 bases, and 25 bases lay in between. Germline assignment: CDR1 SEHNR and CDR2 FQNEAQ (reference sequence). CDR3: CASGGSAGVRLKETQYF. DNA for the CDR3: TGTGCCAGCGGGGGCTCCGCGGGAGTACGTTTGAAAGAGACCCAGTACTTC. Full variable domain (rest looked up from reference TRBV7-9 and TRBJ2-5): DTGVSQNPRHKITKRGQNVTFRCDPISEHNRLYWYRQTLGQGPEFLTYFQNEAQLEKSRLLSDRFSAERPKGSFSTLEIQRTEQGDSAMYLCASGGSAGVRLKETQYFGPGTRLLVL.

Turning to this clone: Its ends do not fully match the called genes, so a read error is possible. This chain uses TRBV28 with TRBJ1-6, with D perhaps matching TRBD1 (6 bases). Germline values: CDR1 MDHEN, CDR2 SYDVKM. The CDR3 has 12 amino acids. The CDR3: CASSLGGLSPDF. Written as DNA, the CDR3 is TGTGCCAGCAGTTTGGGGGGGCTATCCCCGGACTTT.

As for this clone: A much larger clone lies one base from this, so it may be a read error. This CDR3 is also generated by other DNA sequences in the sample. The chain recombines TRBV6-1 with TRBJ1-6; possible D gene TRBD1, 5 bases. Germline CDR1 MNHNS, CDR2 SASEGT. The V end was cut by 3 bases, the J end by 7 bases, with 16 bases between. The CDR3 is 16 residues long. CDR3 DNA: TGTGCCAGCAGTGAGGCCGTCGGGGGTAGAAATTCACCCCTCCACTTT. Protein: CASSEAVGGRNSPLHF.

The CDR3 region is CASSLDFGTGGRETQYF. CDR3 nucleotides: TGTGCCAGCAGCTTAGATTTTGGGACAGGGGGGCGAGAGACCCAGTACTTC. V gene TRBV7-9 combines with J gene TRBJ2-5, with 11 bases lining up with TRBD1. The length of the CDR3 is 17 residues. With V trimmed by 1 base and J by 4 bases, 8 bases remained unmatched. CDR1 is SEHNR and CDR2 is FQNEAQ in the germline V gene (reference sequence).

The CDR3 spells CASSLNSYQPQHF. Here the CDR3 DNA reads TGTGCCAGCAGCTTAAACAGCTATCAGCCCCAGCATTTT. The chain joins TRBV7-2 to TRBJ1-5; D unclear. This CDR3 comprises 13 residues. V dropped 2 bases and J dropped 5 bases, with 7 bases sitting between them. CDR1 SGHTA and CDR2 FQGNSA come from the germline V gene.

The chain joins TRBV16 to TRBJ1-2, with D perhaps TRBD1 (6 bases). Germline CDR1 and CDR2: KGHSY and FQNENV. The CDR3 runs 16 residues. The V and J ends lost 3 bases and 4 bases respectively, with 18 bases between them. In DNA, the CDR3 is TGTGCCAGCAGCCAGCAGGGGACAATCGGCACCTATGGCTACACCTTC. This codes for CASSQQGTIGTYGYTF. Full variable domain (remainder filled in from reference TRBV16 and TRBJ1-2): GEEVAQTPKHLVRGEGQKAKLYCAPIKGHSYVFWYQQVLKNEFKFLISFQNENVFDETGMPKERFSAKCLPNSPCSLEIQATKLEDSAVYFCASSQQGTIGTYGYTFGSGTRLTVV.

The chain employs TRBV5-4 and TRBJ2-1; 7 positions match TRBD2. Trimming cost V 4 bases and J 3 bases; bases outside gene matches: 13. Germline V gene sequence: CDR1 SGHNT, CDR2 YYREEE (reference sequence). The CDR3 spans 17 residues. The CDR3 loop reads CASSLKWWEGYYNEQFF. As DNA, the CDR3 is TGTGCCAGCAGCCTTAAATGGTGGGAGGGGTACTACAATGAGCAGTTCTTC.

The chain carries TRBV29-1 and TRBJ2-3; D possibly corresponds to TRBD2 (5 bases). The CDR3 extends over 12 amino acids. The ends were cut back, 2 bases at V and 4 bases at J, with 7 bases in the middle. CDR1 and CDR2 (germline): SQVTM, ANQGSEA. The CDR3 DNA follows: TGCAGCGTTGAAAGCGGCTCAGATACGCAGTATTTT. Translated, it gives CSVESGSDTQYF.

The rearrangement uses TRBV6-2 or TRBV6-3 and TRBJ2-7, with D uncertain. Germline assignment: CDR1 MNHEY and CDR2 SVGEGT. Trimming left V 2 bases short and J 3 bases short, with 8 bases between. The CDR3 runs to 13 residues. The CDR3 sequence is CASSYARNYEQYF. CDR3 nucleotides: TGTGCCAGCAGTTACGCTAGAAACTACGAGCAGTACTTC.